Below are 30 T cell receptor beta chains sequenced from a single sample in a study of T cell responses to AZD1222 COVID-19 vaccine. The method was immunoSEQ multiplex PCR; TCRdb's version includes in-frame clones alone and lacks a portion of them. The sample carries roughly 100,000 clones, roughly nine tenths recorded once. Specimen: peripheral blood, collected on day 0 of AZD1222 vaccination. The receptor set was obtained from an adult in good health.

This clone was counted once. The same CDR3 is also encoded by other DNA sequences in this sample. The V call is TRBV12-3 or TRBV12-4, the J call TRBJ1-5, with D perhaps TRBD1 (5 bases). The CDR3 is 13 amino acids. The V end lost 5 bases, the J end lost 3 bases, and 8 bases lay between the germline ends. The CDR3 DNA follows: TGTGCCAGCAGTCGGGACTCCAATCAGCCCCAGCATTTT. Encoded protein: CASSRDSNQPQHF.

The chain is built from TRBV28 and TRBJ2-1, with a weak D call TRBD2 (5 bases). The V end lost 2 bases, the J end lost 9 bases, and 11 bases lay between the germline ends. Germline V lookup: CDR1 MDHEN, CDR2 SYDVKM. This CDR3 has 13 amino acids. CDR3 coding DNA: TGTGCCAGCAGTTTAGTGGGAGACGTTGAGCAGTTCTTC. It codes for CASSLVGDVEQFF.

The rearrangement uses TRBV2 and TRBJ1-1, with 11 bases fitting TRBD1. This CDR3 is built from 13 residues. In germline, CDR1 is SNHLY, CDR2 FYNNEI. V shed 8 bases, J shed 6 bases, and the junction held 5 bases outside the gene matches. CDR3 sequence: CASAGQGAAEAFF. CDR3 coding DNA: TGTGCCAGCGCAGGACAGGGGGCGGCTGAAGCTTTCTTT.

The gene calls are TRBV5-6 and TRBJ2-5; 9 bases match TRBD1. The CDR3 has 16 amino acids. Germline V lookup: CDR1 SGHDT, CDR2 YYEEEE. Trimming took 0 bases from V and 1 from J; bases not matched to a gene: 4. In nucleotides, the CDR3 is TGTGCCAGCAGCTTGGGGCAGACAGGGGGCCAAGAGACCCAGTACTTC. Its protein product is CASSLGQTGGQETQYF.

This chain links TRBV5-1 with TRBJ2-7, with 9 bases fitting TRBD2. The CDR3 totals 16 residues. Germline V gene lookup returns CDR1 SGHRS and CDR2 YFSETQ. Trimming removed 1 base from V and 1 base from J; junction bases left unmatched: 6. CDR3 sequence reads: CASSLRASGVSYEQYF. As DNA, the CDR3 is TGCGCCAGCAGCTTGAGGGCTAGCGGGGTTTCCTACGAGCAGTACTTC.

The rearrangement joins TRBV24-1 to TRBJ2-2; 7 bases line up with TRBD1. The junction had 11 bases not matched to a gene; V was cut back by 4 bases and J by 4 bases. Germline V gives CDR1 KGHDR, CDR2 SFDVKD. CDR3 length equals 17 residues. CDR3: CATSDYGTAGSTGELFF. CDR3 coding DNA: TGTGCCACCAGTGACTATGGGACAGCCGGTTCCACCGGGGAGCTGTTTTTT.

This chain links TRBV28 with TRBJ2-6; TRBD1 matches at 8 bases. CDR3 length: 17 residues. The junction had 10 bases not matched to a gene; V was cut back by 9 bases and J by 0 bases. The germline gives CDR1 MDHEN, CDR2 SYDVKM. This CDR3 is CASSGGTQHSGANVLTF. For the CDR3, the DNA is TGTGCCAGTTCAGGGGGCACCCAGCACTCTGGGGCCAACGTCCTGACTTTC.

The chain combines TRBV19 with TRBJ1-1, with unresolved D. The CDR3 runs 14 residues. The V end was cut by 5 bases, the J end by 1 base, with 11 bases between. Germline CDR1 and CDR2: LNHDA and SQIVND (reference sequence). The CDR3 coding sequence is TGTGCCAGTAGTGCCCGGACGGGGAACACTGAAGCTTTCTTT. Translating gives CASSARTGNTEAFF.

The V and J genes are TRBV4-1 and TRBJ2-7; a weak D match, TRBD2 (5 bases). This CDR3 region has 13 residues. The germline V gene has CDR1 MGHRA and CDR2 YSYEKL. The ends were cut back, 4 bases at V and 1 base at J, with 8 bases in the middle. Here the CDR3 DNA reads TGCGCCAGCAGCCCCCGGAGGTCCTACGAGCAGTACTTC. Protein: CASSPRRSYEQYF.

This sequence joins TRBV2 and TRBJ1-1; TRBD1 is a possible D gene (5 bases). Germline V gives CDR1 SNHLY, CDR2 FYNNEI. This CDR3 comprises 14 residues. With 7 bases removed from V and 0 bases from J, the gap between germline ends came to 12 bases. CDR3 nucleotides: TGTGCCAGCATCGGGGGAGGGGTGAACACTGAAGCTTTCTTT. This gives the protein CASIGGGVNTEAFF. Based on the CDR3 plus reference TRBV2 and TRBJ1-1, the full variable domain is EPEVTQTPSHQVTQMGQEVILRCVPISNHLYFYWYRQILGQKVEFLVSFYNNEISEKSEIFDDQFSVERPDGSNFTLKIRSTKLEDSAMYFCASIGGGVNTEAFFGQGTRLTVV.

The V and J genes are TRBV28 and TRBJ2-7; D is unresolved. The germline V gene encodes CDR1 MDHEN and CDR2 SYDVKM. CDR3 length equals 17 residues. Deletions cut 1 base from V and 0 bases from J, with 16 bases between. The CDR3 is CASSLLGFRPYSYEQYF. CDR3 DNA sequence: TGTGCCAGCAGTTTATTAGGCTTTAGGCCCTACTCCTACGAGCAGTACTTC.

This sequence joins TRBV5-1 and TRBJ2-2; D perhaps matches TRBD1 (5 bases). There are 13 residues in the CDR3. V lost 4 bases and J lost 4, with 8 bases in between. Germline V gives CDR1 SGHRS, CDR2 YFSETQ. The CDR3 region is CASSGQGTGELFF. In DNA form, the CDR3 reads TGCGCCAGCAGCGGGCAGGGCACCGGGGAGCTGTTTTTT. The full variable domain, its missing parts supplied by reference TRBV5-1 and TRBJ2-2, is KAGVTQTPRYLIKTRGQQVTLSCSPISGHRSVSWYQQTPGQGLQFLFEYFSETQRNKGNFPGRFSGRQFSNSRSEMNVSTLELGDSALYLCASSGQGTGELFFGEGSRLTVL.

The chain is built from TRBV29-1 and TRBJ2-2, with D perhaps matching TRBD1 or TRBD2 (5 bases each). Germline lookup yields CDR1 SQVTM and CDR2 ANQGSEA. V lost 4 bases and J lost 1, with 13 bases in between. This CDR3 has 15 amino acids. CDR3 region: CSVVTGTMNTGELFF. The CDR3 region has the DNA TGCAGCGTTGTAACCGGGACGATGAACACCGGGGAGCTGTTTTTT.

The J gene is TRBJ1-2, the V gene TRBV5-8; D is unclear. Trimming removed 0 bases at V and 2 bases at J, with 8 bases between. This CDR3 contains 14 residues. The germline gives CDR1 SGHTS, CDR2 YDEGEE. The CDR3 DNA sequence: TGTGCCAGCAGCTTGGAGGCAGTCAACTATGGCTACACCTTC. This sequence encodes CASSLEAVNYGYTF.

The CDR3 bases are TGTGCCAGCAGCCCGGGACTTGAGAATGAGCAGTTCTTC. Translated: CASSPGLENEQFF. This chain connects TRBV6-4 to TRBJ2-1, with D possibly being TRBD2 (6 bases). The CDR3 has 13 amino acids. Germline loops: CDR1 MRHNA, CDR2 SNTAGT. Trimming removed 6 bases from V and 7 bases from J, with 13 bases in between.

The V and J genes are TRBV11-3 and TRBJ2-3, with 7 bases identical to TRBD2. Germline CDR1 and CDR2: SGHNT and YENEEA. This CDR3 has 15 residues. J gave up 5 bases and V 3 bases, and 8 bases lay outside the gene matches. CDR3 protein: CASSLDGGRGDTQYF. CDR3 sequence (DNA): TGTGCCAGCAGCTTGGATGGCGGGAGAGGAGATACGCAGTATTTT. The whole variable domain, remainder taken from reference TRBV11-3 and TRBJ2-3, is EAGVVQSPRYKIIEKKQPVAFWCNPISGHNTLYWYLQNLGQGPELLIRYENEEAVDDSQLPKDRFSAERLKGVDSTLKIQPAELGDSAVYLCASSLDGGRGDTQYFGPGTRLTVL.

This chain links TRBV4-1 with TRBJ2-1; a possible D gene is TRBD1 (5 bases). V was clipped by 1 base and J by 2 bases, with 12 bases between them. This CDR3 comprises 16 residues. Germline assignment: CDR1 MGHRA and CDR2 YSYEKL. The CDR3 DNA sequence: TGCGCCAGCAGCCAAGGGACATACGGTCCCTACAATGAGCAGTTCTTC. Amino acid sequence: CASSQGTYGPYNEQFF.

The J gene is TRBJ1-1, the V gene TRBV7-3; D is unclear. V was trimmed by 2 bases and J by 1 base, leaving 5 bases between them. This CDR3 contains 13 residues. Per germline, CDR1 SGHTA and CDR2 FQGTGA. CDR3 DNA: TGTGCCAGCAGCTTACTCTCGAACACTGAAGCTTTCTTT. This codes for CASSLLSNTEAFF.

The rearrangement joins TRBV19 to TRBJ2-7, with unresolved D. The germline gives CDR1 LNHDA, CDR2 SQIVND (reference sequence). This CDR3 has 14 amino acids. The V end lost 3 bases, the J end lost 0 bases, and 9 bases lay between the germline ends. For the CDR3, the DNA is TGTGCCAGTAGTATCGGTCACAACTCCTACGAGCAGTACTTC. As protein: CASSIGHNSYEQYF.

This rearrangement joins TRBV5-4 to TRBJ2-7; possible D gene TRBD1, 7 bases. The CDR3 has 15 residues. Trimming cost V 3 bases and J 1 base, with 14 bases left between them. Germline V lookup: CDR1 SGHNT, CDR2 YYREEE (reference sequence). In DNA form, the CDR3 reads TGTGCCAGCAGCTGGGGGGACAGCCGATCCTACGAGCAGTACTTC. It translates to CASSWGDSRSYEQYF. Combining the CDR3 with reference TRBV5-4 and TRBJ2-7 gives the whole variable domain ETGVTQSPTHLIKTRGQQVTLRCSSQSGHNTVSWYQQALGQGPQFIFQYYREEENGRGNFPPRFSGLQFPNYSSELNVNALELDDSALYLCASSWGDSRSYEQYFGPGTRLTVT.

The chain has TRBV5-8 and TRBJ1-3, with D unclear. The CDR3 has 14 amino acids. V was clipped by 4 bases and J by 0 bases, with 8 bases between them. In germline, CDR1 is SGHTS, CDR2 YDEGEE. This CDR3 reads CASSQTDSGNTIYF. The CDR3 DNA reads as TGTGCCAGCAGCCAGACCGACTCTGGAAACACCATATATTTT.

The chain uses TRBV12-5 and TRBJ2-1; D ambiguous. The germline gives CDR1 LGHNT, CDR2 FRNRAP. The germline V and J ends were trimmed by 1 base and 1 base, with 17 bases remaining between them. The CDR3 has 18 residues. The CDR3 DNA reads TGTGCTAGTGGTTTGGGGAGACCCCCACCTCTGTCCTACAATGAGCAGTTCTTC. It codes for CASGLGRPPPLSYNEQFF.

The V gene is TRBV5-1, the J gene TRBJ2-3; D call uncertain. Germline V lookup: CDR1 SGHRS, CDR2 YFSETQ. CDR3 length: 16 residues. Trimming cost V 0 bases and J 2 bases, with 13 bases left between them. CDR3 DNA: TGCGCCAGCAGCTTGGCGGCATACTTAAACACAGATACGCAGTATTTT. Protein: CASSLAAYLNTDTQYF.

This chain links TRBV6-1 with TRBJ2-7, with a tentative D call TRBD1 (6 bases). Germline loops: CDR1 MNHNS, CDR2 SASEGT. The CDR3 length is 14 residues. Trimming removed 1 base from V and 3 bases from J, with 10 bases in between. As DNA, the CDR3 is TGTGCCAGCAGTGAAGGTGGGACAAACTACGAGCAGTACTTC. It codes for CASSEGGTNYEQYF.

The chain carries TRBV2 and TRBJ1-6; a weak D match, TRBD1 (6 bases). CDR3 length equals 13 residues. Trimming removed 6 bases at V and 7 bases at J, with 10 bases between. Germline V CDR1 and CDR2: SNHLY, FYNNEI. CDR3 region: CASRDSRNSPLHF. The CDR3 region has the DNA TGTGCCAGCAGGGACAGCAGGAATTCACCCCTCCACTTT.

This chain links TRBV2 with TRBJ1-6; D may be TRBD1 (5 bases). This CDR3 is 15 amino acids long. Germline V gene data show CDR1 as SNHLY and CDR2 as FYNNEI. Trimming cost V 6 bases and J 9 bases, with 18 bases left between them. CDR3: CASSPVGGGGSPLHF. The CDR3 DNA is TGTGCCAGCAGCCCTGTGGGTGGGGGAGGTTCACCCCTCCACTTT.

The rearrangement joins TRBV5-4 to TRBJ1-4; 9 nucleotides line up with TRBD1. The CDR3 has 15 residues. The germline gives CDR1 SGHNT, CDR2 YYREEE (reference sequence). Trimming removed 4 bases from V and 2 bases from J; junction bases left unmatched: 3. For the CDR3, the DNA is TGTGCCAGCAGCACCGGACAGGGGACTAATGAAAAACTGTTTTTT. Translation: CASSTGQGTNEKLFF.

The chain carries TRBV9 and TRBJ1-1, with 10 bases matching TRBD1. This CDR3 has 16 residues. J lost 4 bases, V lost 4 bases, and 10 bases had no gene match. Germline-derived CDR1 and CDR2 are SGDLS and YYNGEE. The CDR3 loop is CASSPPGQGPITEAFF. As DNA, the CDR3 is TGTGCCAGCAGCCCCCCGGGACAGGGGCCGATCACTGAAGCTTTCTTT.

In DNA form, the CDR3 reads TGTGCCAGCAGCGTAGCACTAGCACCCTACGAGCAGTACTTC. It encodes CASSVALAPYEQYF. The V gene is TRBV9, the J gene TRBJ2-7; possibly TRBD2 for D (6 bases). V was clipped by 0 bases and J by 2 bases, with 9 bases between them. Germline assignment: CDR1 SGDLS and CDR2 YYNGEE. This CDR3 has 14 residues. Based on the CDR3 plus reference TRBV9 and TRBJ2-7, the full variable domain is DSGVTQTPKHLITATGQRVTLRCSPRSGDLSVYWYQQSLDQGLQFLIQYYNGEERAKGNILERFSAQQFPDLHSELNLSSLELGDSALYFCASSVALAPYEQYFGPGTRLTVT.

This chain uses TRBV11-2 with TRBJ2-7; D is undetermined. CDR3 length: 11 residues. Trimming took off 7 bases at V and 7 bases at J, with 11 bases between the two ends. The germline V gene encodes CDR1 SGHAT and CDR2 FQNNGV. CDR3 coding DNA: TGTGCCAGCACCCTCCTGGGAGAGCAGTACTTC. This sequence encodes CASTLLGEQYF.